This T cell receptor (beta chain) was retrieved from a study of T cells after yellow fever vaccination. General study findings and limits: Researchers noted that a small share of clonotypes showed up in both CD4 and CD8 compartments. Post-booster repertoires contained most primary-vaccination clones again (roughly 96% CD4, roughly 91% CD8). Highly abundant clonotypes carried over from the bulk population could end up in FACS-sorted repertoires as contaminants.

Conversion of TCR transcripts into cDNA relied on 5'RACE template switching, which added a universal primer site and UMIs. Each CDR3 protein is one row after TCRdb ran MiXCR on the 5' RACE reads. The profile covers roughly 140,000 distinct CDR3 sequences, with 7% to 9% appearing a single time and roughly 0.73% taken by the ten largest. The germline V and J ends were trimmed by 2 bases and 5 bases, with 13 bases remaining between them. The CDR3 contains 14 residues. The germline gives CDR1 SGHRS, CDR2 YFSETQ. On this clonotype: Its antigen remains unidentified.

The receptor was derived from a man aged 25 to 40 who received the YFV17D yellow fever vaccine. Sequenced material: CD4+ T cells sorted from PBMCs, taken 5 days after the yellow fever booster vaccination. V gene TRBV5-1 combines with J gene TRBJ2-5; weak D call: TRBD2 (5 bases). The CDR3 DNA is TGCGCCAGCAGCTTACCCCTTCCGGGGGAGACCCAGTACTTC. It encodes CASSLPLPGETQYF.